This T cell receptor beta chain is from a study of CD8+ T cells in alopecia areata. Treatment in this sample: oral pan-JAK inhibitor, 5-10 mg twice daily. Those with alopecia areata gave lesional scalp punch biopsies and peripheral blood. CDR3 length: 12 amino acids. The ends were cut back, 1 base at V and 5 bases at J, with 5 bases in the middle. Germline CDR1 SGHAT, CDR2 FQNNGV. RNA was isolated and reverse transcribed to cDNA, the sequencing template. The assay was immunoSEQ multiplex PCR, and TCRdb's table has in-frame clones only and misses some. The table records under 150,000 clones, approximately 51% of them present only once.

The J gene is TRBJ2-5, the V gene TRBV11-2; D unclear. Sequenced material: CD4+ T cells sorted from blood, taken at week 24, from a patient treated with tofacitinib. This receptor was taken from a human donor with alopecia areata. In nucleotides, the CDR3 is TGTGCCAGCAGCTTAGGTCTGGAGACCCAGTACTTC. Translation: CASSLGLETQYF.